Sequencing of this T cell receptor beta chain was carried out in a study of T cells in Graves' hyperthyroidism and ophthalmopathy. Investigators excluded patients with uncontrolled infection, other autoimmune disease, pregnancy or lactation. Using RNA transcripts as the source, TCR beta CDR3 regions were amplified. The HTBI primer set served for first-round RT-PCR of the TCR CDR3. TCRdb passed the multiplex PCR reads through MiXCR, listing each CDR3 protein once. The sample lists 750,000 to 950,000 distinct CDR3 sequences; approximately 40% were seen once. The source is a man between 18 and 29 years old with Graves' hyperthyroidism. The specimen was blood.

As DNA, the CDR3 is TGCGCCAGCAGCCAAGAAAACAGGGGTAACTATGGCTACACCTTC. Its translation: CASSQENRGNYGYTF. The chain employs TRBV4-1 and TRBJ1-2; 7 bases line up with TRBD1. The CDR3 has 15 residues. Trimming removed 0 bases from V and 1 base from J; junction bases left unmatched: 2. Per the germline V gene, CDR1 is MGHRA and CDR2 is YSYEKL.